Below, 25 T cell receptor beta chains from the same sample are listed, as sequenced in a study of blood T cell repertoires in COVID-19. Profiled with immunoSEQ multiplex PCR; TCRdb holds only in-frame clones, not every one. The repertoire holds approximately 300,000 clones, with around 86% as singletons. Material for sequencing was peripheral blood. The receptor source for this set is a man aged 50 to 60 with active or convalescent COVID-19.

This clone has just a few counts. The gene calls are TRBV11-2 and TRBJ2-7; D perhaps matches TRBD1 (6 bases). Germline values: CDR1 SGHAT, CDR2 FQNNGV. The germline V and J ends were trimmed by 3 bases and 2 bases, with 11 bases remaining between them. The CDR3 totals 14 residues. The CDR3 nucleotides are TGTGCCAGCAGCTTTAGACAGGTTGCCTACGAGCAGTACTTC. Amino acids: CASSFRQVAYEQYF.

This chain joins TRBV6-5 and TRBJ2-7, with D perhaps matching TRBD1 (6 bases). The CDR3 has 14 amino acids. The V and J ends lost 8 bases and 6 bases respectively, with 20 bases between them. From germline, CDR1 is MNHEY and CDR2 SVGAGI. The CDR3 nucleotides read TGTGCCAGCGGCAATGGCCAGGGGTATGGCGAGCAGTACTTC. This sequence encodes CASGNGQGYGEQYF.

The rearrangement joins TRBV19 to TRBJ1-5, with a possible D match to TRBD1 (6 bases). The CDR3 runs 14 residues. Germline lookup yields CDR1 LNHDA and CDR2 SQIVND (reference sequence). Trimming removed 2 bases from V and 2 bases from J, with 7 bases in between. The CDR3 bases are TGTGCCAGTAGTATACGGACAGGCAATCAGCCCCAGCATTTT. Encoded protein: CASSIRTGNQPQHF.

This clone appeared a few times. The V gene is TRBV3-1 (or the pseudogene TRBV3-2), the J gene TRBJ2-7; D is possibly TRBD1 (6 bases). From germline, CDR1 is LGHDT and CDR2 YNNKEL (reference sequence). The V end was cut by 1 base, the J end by 11 bases, with 12 bases between. The CDR3 totals 12 residues. The CDR3 loop reads CASSQGSAGEYF. CDR3 nucleotide sequence: TGTGCCAGCAGCCAAGGGTCGGCAGGGGAGTACTTC.

The chain combines TRBV6-5 with TRBJ2-7, with 8 nucleotides matching TRBD2. The CDR3 totals 13 residues. With V trimmed by 6 bases and J by 3 bases, 4 bases remained unmatched. Germline-derived CDR1 and CDR2 are MNHEY and SVGAGI. The CDR3 DNA follows: TGTGCCAGCAGCCGACTAGCGTACTACGAGCAGTACTTC. Translating it yields CASSRLAYYEQYF.

J is TRBJ2-1 and V is TRBV7-2, with TRBD2 matching over 8 bases. Trimming removed 5 bases from V and 9 bases from J; junction bases left unmatched: 18. Germline V lookup: CDR1 SGHTA, CDR2 FQGNSA. The CDR3 loop spans 17 amino acids. The CDR3, as DNA: TGTGCCAGCAGCACCCCGATCGGGACTAGGGCGAGGGGTGAGCAGTTCTTC. As protein: CASSTPIGTRARGEQFF.

This clone was counted between two and nine times. V gene TRBV27 combines with J gene TRBJ2-7, with 9 bases matching TRBD2. Germline CDR1 reads MNHEY; CDR2 reads SMNVEV (reference sequence). J lost 6 bases, V lost 5 bases, and 11 bases had no gene match. The CDR3 sequence is 15 residues long. The DNA for the CDR3 is TGTGCCAGCAGTCCCTCGTTAGCGGGAGAAGGCGAGCAGTACTTC. This encodes CASSPSLAGEGEQYF.

The chain carries TRBV28 and TRBJ1-1; no reliable D call. Trimming left V 4 bases short and J 0 bases short, with 15 bases between. Germline V gene lookup returns CDR1 MDHEN and CDR2 SYDVKM. The CDR3 is 16 amino acids. The CDR3 loop reads CASSYPRGAMNTEAFF. CDR3 bases: TGTGCCAGCAGTTACCCCAGAGGTGCGATGAACACTGAAGCTTTCTTT.

This chain links TRBV7-8 with TRBJ2-1, with 9 bases matching TRBD2. Germline V gene lookup returns CDR1 SGHVS and CDR2 FQNEAQ. The CDR3 is made up of 16 amino acids. The V segment lost 1 base and the J segment 4 bases; nucleotides outside the gene matches: 5. CDR3 protein: CASSLVGLAGYNEQFF. Here the CDR3 DNA reads TGTGCCAGCAGCTTAGTAGGGCTAGCGGGATACAATGAGCAGTTCTTC.

J is TRBJ2-7 and V is TRBV10-3; perhaps TRBD1 as D (6 bases). This CDR3 is 15 amino acids long. Trimming removed 4 bases at V and 1 base at J, with 14 bases between. Germline V gives CDR1 ENHRY, CDR2 SYGVKD. CDR3 in DNA: TGTGCCATCAGTGTTACGACAGGTACTTCCTACGAGCAGTACTTC. Translated, it gives CAISVTTGTSYEQYF.

The J gene is TRBJ2-7, the V gene TRBV5-1, with D possibly being TRBD1 (6 bases). V lost 3 bases, J lost 2 bases, and 21 bases lay in between. This CDR3 is built from 17 residues. Germline CDR1 SGHRS, CDR2 YFSETQ. Written as DNA, the CDR3 is TGCGCCAGCAGCTACGCCTACAGGGTAACGACCCCCTACGAGCAGTACTTC. Translation: CASSYAYRVTTPYEQYF.

V gene TRBV19 combines with J gene TRBJ1-5; TRBD1 aligns across 8 bases. Per germline, CDR1 LNHDA and CDR2 SQIVND (reference sequence). The CDR3 is 18 amino acids. V was pared by 3 bases and J by 4 bases, with 14 bases of the junction left unmatched. CDR3: CASSISLFQGARNQPQHF. CDR3 bases: TGTGCCAGTAGTATTTCTCTCTTTCAGGGGGCTCGGAATCAGCCCCAGCATTTT.

The V gene is TRBV6-1, the J gene TRBJ2-7, with a tentative D call TRBD2 (6 bases). CDR1 MNHNS and CDR2 SASEGT come from the germline V gene. Trimming pared 1 base from V and 0 bases from J, leaving 10 bases between. The CDR3 loop spans 15 amino acids. CDR3 amino acids: CASSEEAGSSYEQYF. DNA of the CDR3: TGTGCCAGCAGTGAAGAGGCGGGAAGCTCCTACGAGCAGTACTTC.

The CDR3 nucleotides are TGTGCCAGCAGTGCCCTGGCCGGAGGAAATGAGCAGTTCTTC. As protein: CASSALAGGNEQFF. The chain employs TRBV2 and TRBJ2-1; D is perhaps TRBD2 (5 bases). The V gene lost 4 bases and the J gene lost 7 bases, with 14 bases spanning the gap. Looked up from germline, CDR1 is SNHLY and CDR2 is FYNNEI. The CDR3 covers 14 residues.

In this sample, this clone turned up once. The J gene is TRBJ2-1, the V gene TRBV5-1, with 9 bases fitting TRBD1. The CDR3 totals 15 residues. With V trimmed by 2 bases and J by 5 bases, 5 bases remained unmatched. Per the germline V gene, CDR1 is SGHRS and CDR2 is YFSETQ. The CDR3 DNA is TGCGCCAGCAGCTTAGGGGGACAGGGAAACAATGAGCAGTTCTTC. Translating it yields CASSLGGQGNNEQFF.

This clone was recorded once. The CDR3 nucleotides read TGTGCCACCGGACTAGCGGGAGTCTCCGGGGAGCTGTTTTTT. Protein: CATGLAGVSGELFF. The V gene is TRBV10-3, the J gene TRBJ2-2, with 13 bases matching TRBD2. Germline loops: CDR1 ENHRY, CDR2 SYGVKD. With V trimmed by 10 bases and J by 6 bases, 5 bases remained unmatched. This CDR3 is 14 amino acids long.

The V and J genes are TRBV6-2 or TRBV6-3 and TRBJ2-2, with TRBD1 matching 10 bases. After removal of 2 bases from V and 6 bases from J, the junction contained 18 bases not matched to a gene. Germline lookup yields CDR1 MNHEY and CDR2 SVGEGT. There are 20 residues in the CDR3. The CDR3 region is CASSYRDRGPLPSRAGELFF. The DNA for the CDR3 is TGTGCCAGCAGTTACCGGGACAGGGGACCTCTCCCCTCTAGGGCCGGGGAGCTGTTTTTT.

The J gene is TRBJ2-3, the V gene TRBV2; D remains ambiguous. Germline CDR1 reads SNHLY; CDR2 reads FYNNEI. CDR3 length: 11 residues. V dropped 6 bases and J dropped 5 bases, with 6 bases sitting between them. This chain's CDR3 is CASRAEDTQYF. In DNA form, the CDR3 reads TGTGCCAGCAGGGCAGAAGATACGCAGTATTTT.

CDR3 sequence: CAWETTSGTDTQYF. In DNA form, the CDR3 reads TGTGCCTGGGAAACAACTAGCGGAACAGATACGCAGTATTTT. The chain is built from TRBV30 and TRBJ2-3; the match to TRBD2 covers 8 bases. J gave up 3 bases and V 5 bases, and 7 bases lay outside the gene matches. CDR1 is GTSNPN, CDR2 SVGIG, per germline (reference sequence). The CDR3 consists of 14 residues.

CDR3 amino acids: CASSQRTESGLGAFF. The CDR3 region has the DNA TGTGCCAGCAGCCAGAGGACAGAGAGTGGGCTTGGAGCTTTCTTT. This sequence joins TRBV3-1 (or the pseudogene TRBV3-2) and TRBJ1-1; possible D gene TRBD1, 6 bases. Germline CDR1 reads LGHDT; CDR2 reads YNNKEL (reference sequence). This CDR3 region has 15 residues. The V end lost 3 bases, the J end lost 10 bases, and 21 bases lay between the germline ends.

This sequence joins TRBV10-3 and TRBJ1-1, with 7 bases identical to TRBD1. The CDR3 has 15 amino acids. V shed 6 bases, J shed 4 bases, and the junction held 11 bases outside the gene matches. In germline, CDR1 is ENHRY, CDR2 SYGVKD. The CDR3 here is CAIRRGREGSTEAFF. The DNA for the CDR3 is TGTGCCATCAGGAGGGGGCGAGAGGGTAGCACTGAAGCTTTCTTT.

DNA for the CDR3: TGTGCCTGGAGTGGACCGGGTCAGGGGACTGAAGCTTTCTTT. It yields the protein CAWSGPGQGTEAFF. This sequence joins TRBV30 and TRBJ1-1, with a tentative D call TRBD1 (6 bases). Germline CDR1 and CDR2: GTSNPN and SVGIG (reference sequence). CDR3 length equals 14 residues. V dropped 1 base and J dropped 5 bases, with 14 bases sitting between them. Drawing the rest from reference TRBV30 and TRBJ1-1, the complete variable domain is SQTIHQWPATLVQPVGSPLSLECTVEGTSNPNLYWYRQAAGRGLQLLFYSVGIGQISSEVPQNLSASRPQDRQFILSSKKLLLSDSGFYLCAWSGPGQGTEAFFGQGTRLTVV.

This chain links TRBV5-1 with TRBJ1-4; TRBD1 agrees at 8 bases. The CDR3 has 16 amino acids. The V segment lost 4 bases and the J segment 8 bases; nucleotides outside the gene matches: 13. CDR1 SGHRS and CDR2 YFSETQ come from the germline V gene. CDR3 DNA: TGCGCCAGCAGCACGGGACAGGCCGGATGGCAGGAAAAACTGTTTTTT. It specifies CASSTGQAGWQEKLFF.

The V call is TRBV2, the J call TRBJ1-4; D ambiguous. Per germline, CDR1 SNHLY and CDR2 FYNNEI. V was cut by 4 bases and J by 7 bases, with 10 bases left in between. CDR3 length: 13 amino acids. The CDR3 here is CASSVRLGEKLFF. The DNA of the CDR3 is TGTGCCAGCAGTGTCAGGCTTGGTGAAAAACTGTTTTTT.

The chain links TRBV24-1 to TRBJ1-2; a possible D gene is TRBD1 (6 bases). The CDR3 length is 12 residues. V lost 3 bases and J lost 8, with 9 bases in between. Germline lookup yields CDR1 KGHDR and CDR2 SFDVKD. The CDR3 spells CATSDEDRGYTF. The CDR3 region has the DNA TGTGCCACCAGTGATGAAGACAGGGGCTACACCTTC.